Below are 20 T cell receptor beta chains sequenced from a single sample in a study of siplizumab effects on memory and regulatory T cells. The assay was immunoSEQ multiplex PCR, and TCRdb's table has in-frame clones only and misses some. The data show under 100,000 clones, about 95% seen once. Material: non-Treg CD4+ T cells sorted from blood. Every receptor here comes from a human donor in good health.

This clone was seen a single time. The chain joins TRBV6-1 to TRBJ1-2; 7 nucleotides line up with TRBD1. Unmatched junction bases numbered 4, after V lost 5 bases and J lost 1 base. The CDR3 covers 14 residues. CDR1 is MNHNS, CDR2 SASEGT, per germline. CDR3 nucleotides: TGTGCCAGCAGTCCCGGACAGGTTAACTATGGCTACACCTTC. This encodes CASSPGQVNYGYTF.

The rearrangement joins TRBV4-1 to TRBJ1-4, with TRBD1 identical over 9 bases. CDR1 is MGHRA and CDR2 is YSYEKL in the germline V gene. There are 15 residues in the CDR3. Trimming at V came to 4 bases and at J to 7 bases, leaving 7 bases not matched to a gene. CDR3 in amino acids: CASSLTGTGSEKLFF. The CDR3, as DNA: TGCGCCAGCAGCCTAACCGGGACAGGGAGTGAAAAACTGTTTTTT.

J is TRBJ2-3 and V is TRBV5-1, with D unclear. Per the germline V gene, CDR1 is SGHRS and CDR2 is YFSETQ. Trimming took 0 bases from V and 4 from J, leaving 6 bases between them. The CDR3 is 13 residues long. CDR3 in DNA: TGCGCCAGCAGCTTGGCCGTGGCAGATACGCAGTATTTT. Its protein product is CASSLAVADTQYF. Looking up the rest from reference TRBV5-1 and TRBJ2-3 gives the full variable domain: KAGVTQTPRYLIKTRGQQVTLSCSPISGHRSVSWYQQTPGQGLQFLFEYFSETQRNKGNFPGRFSGRQFSNSRSEMNVSTLELGDSALYLCASSLAVADTQYFGPGTRLTVL.

The chain recombines TRBV6-1 with TRBJ2-7; D is perhaps TRBD1 or TRBD2 (5 bases each). V lost 8 bases, J lost 2 bases, and 13 bases lay in between. Per germline, CDR1 MNHNS and CDR2 SASEGT. This CDR3 region has 13 residues. The CDR3 loop is CASGHGDTYEQYF. The CDR3 coding sequence is TGTGCCAGCGGACACGGGGATACCTACGAGCAGTACTTC.

The rearrangement links TRBV13 to TRBJ2-7, with TRBD1 matching 10 bases. The J segment lost 5 bases and the V segment lost 0 bases, leaving 4 bases of the junction unmatched. CDR3 length: 15 residues. Germline V lookup: CDR1 PRHDT, CDR2 FYEKMQ (reference sequence). The CDR3 region has the DNA TGTGCCAGCAGCTTAGGGGACAGGGGGGTTCACGAGCAGTACTTC. Its translation is CASSLGDRGVHEQYF.

This clone showed up just once. The chain carries TRBV9 and TRBJ1-5, with TRBD1 as a possible D gene (5 bases). The CDR3 extends over 13 amino acids. The germline V gene has CDR1 SGDLS and CDR2 YYNGEE. The ends were cut back, 4 bases at V and 9 bases at J, with 14 bases in the middle. In nucleotides, the CDR3 is TGTGCCAGCAGCATGGGGCCCGATCGGCCCCAGCATTTT. Amino acid sequence: CASSMGPDRPQHF.

The CDR3 coding sequence is TGTGCCAGCAGCTTAACAGGGCTCAATGAGCAGTTCTTC. It encodes CASSLTGLNEQFF. The chain has TRBV7-3 and TRBJ2-1, with D unclear. Trimming pared 0 bases from V and 6 bases from J, leaving 6 bases between. The CDR3 sequence is 13 residues long. Germline CDR1 and CDR2: SGHTA and FQGTGA.

The chain is built from TRBV4-1 and TRBJ2-5; 7 bases align to TRBD1. This CDR3 comprises 18 residues. The junction had 12 bases not matched to a gene; V was cut back by 0 bases and J by 2 bases. In germline, CDR1 is MGHRA, CDR2 YSYEKL. DNA for the CDR3: TGCGCCAGCAGCCAAGATAGGGCCACGGGACAGAAGCAAGAGACCCAGTACTTC. Translated, it gives CASSQDRATGQKQETQYF.

The J gene is TRBJ2-3, the V gene TRBV7-3; D may be TRBD1 (5 bases). The germline gives CDR1 SGHTA, CDR2 FQGTGA. There are 14 residues in the CDR3. Trimming took 5 bases from V and 5 from J, leaving 14 bases between them. Here the CDR3 DNA reads TGTGCCAGCAGCCAGGGTCGGGTGGGAGATACGCAGTATTTT. It encodes CASSQGRVGDTQYF.

J is TRBJ2-7 and V is TRBV28, with D tentatively TRBD2 (5 bases). CDR3 length equals 12 residues. Trimming left V 7 bases short and J 4 bases short, with 11 bases between. Germline V gene data show CDR1 as MDHEN and CDR2 as SYDVKM. The CDR3 loop reads CASNTGKYEQYF. CDR3 in DNA: TGTGCCAGCAATACGGGAAAATACGAGCAGTACTTC.

The chain combines TRBV6-5 with TRBJ1-1; D gene uncertain. Germline values: CDR1 MNHEY, CDR2 SVGAGI. Between the trimmed V and J ends, which lost 1 base and 0 bases, there was a span of 9 bases. The CDR3 runs 15 residues. The CDR3 reads CASSYFGPMNTEAFF. The CDR3 bases are TGTGCCAGCAGTTACTTCGGACCGATGAACACTGAAGCTTTCTTT.

The gene calls are TRBV28 and TRBJ2-7; possible D gene TRBD2, 5 bases. V was pared by 6 bases and J by 0 bases, with 12 bases between. CDR1 MDHEN and CDR2 SYDVKM come from the germline V gene. The length of the CDR3 is 14 residues. CDR3 in DNA: TGTGCCAGCAGGCAGAGCGGACGCTCCTACGAGCAGTACTTC. It yields the protein CASRQSGRSYEQYF.

The V and J genes are TRBV28 and TRBJ1-2; D call uncertain. The germline V and J ends were trimmed by 6 bases and 7 bases, with 9 bases remaining between them. CDR3 length equals 11 residues. The germline gives CDR1 MDHEN, CDR2 SYDVKM. CDR3 in amino acids: CASSLTSGYTF. DNA for the CDR3: TGTGCCAGCAGCCTCACATCTGGCTACACCTTC.

This chain uses TRBV7-3 with TRBJ2-7; tentative D call: TRBD1 (5 bases). Trimming removed 2 bases from V and 6 bases from J, with 23 bases in between. The CDR3 is 17 residues long. The germline V gene encodes CDR1 SGHTA and CDR2 FQGTGA. CDR3 region: CASSLGSPGQAMGEQYF. DNA of the CDR3: TGTGCCAGCAGCTTAGGGTCCCCAGGGCAGGCGATGGGCGAGCAGTACTTC.

V and J are TRBV19 and TRBJ2-1; D is perhaps TRBD2 (6 bases). The V gene's germline CDR1 is LNHDA and CDR2 SQIVND (reference sequence). The CDR3 contains 16 residues. V lost 3 bases to trimming and J lost 10 bases, with 22 bases between them. DNA of the CDR3: TGTGCCAGTAGTATCGGGGGACGGGGGTATTACGACGAGCAGTTCTTC. This encodes CASSIGGRGYYDEQFF.

The chain has TRBV5-5 and TRBJ1-1; TRBD1 matches 9 bases. The ends lost 6 bases at V and 2 bases at J; junction bases unmatched: 14. CDR3 size: 17 residues. From germline, CDR1 is SGHKS and CDR2 YYEKEE (reference sequence). In nucleotides, the CDR3 is TGTGCCAGCAACACCCGGCCGACAGGGGGATTTAACACTGAAGCTTTCTTT. It codes for CASNTRPTGGFNTEAFF.

The chain uses TRBV10-3 and TRBJ1-3, with D uncertain. The CDR3 loop spans 15 amino acids. Germline V gene data show CDR1 as ENHRY and CDR2 as SYGVKD. V was clipped by 6 bases and J by 0 bases, with 12 bases between them. The CDR3 here is CAIRNPWSSGNTIYF. The CDR3 DNA is TGTGCCATCAGAAACCCATGGAGCTCTGGAAACACCATATATTTT.

The chain couples TRBV5-4 to TRBJ2-4, with 9 bases identical to TRBD1. Germline-derived CDR1 and CDR2 are SGHNT and YYREEE (reference sequence). V was pared by 1 base and J by 8 bases, with 4 bases of the junction left unmatched. The CDR3 sequence is 14 residues long. The chain's CDR3 is CASSLKGQGYIQYF. The CDR3 nucleotides read TGTGCCAGCAGCTTGAAGGGACAGGGCTACATTCAGTACTTC. Variable domain in full (rest from reference TRBV5-4 and TRBJ2-4): ETGVTQSPTHLIKTRGQQVTLRCSSQSGHNTVSWYQQALGQGPQFIFQYYREEENGRGNFPPRFSGLQFPNYSSELNVNALELDDSALYLCASSLKGQGYIQYFGAGTRLSVL.

The chain links TRBV19 to TRBJ1-5; D gene uncertain. Germline-derived CDR1 and CDR2 are LNHDA and SQIVND (reference sequence). V was shortened by 6 bases and J by 1 base, with 16 bases between the two germline ends. The CDR3 sequence is 16 residues long. The CDR3 here is CASSLRSAGSNQPQHF. The CDR3 nucleotides read TGTGCCAGTAGCCTCCGGTCTGCGGGAAGCAATCAGCCCCAGCATTTT.

This clone was counted once. The genes are TRBV7-9 and TRBJ2-7; D might be TRBD2 (5 bases). Germline assignment: CDR1 SEHNR and CDR2 FQNEAQ (reference sequence). V was cut by 5 bases and J by 5 bases, with 13 bases left in between. This CDR3 region has 13 residues. The CDR3 here is CASSTQLADEQYF. In nucleotides, the CDR3 is TGTGCCAGCAGCACCCAGCTAGCTGACGAGCAGTACTTC.